The clone carrying this TCR beta chain showed up many times. Antigen: not known. The data stem from a study of T cells in Graves' hyperthyroidism and ophthalmopathy. The study's findings and limits: Most clonotypes expanded in the thyroid (above 0.001) were also present in blood. Ophthalmopathy was model-predicted a median approximately 6.4 months pre-onset.

Amplification of TCR beta CDR3 regions was performed using RNA transcripts as template. The HTBI primer set served for first-round RT-PCR of the TCR CDR3. MiXCR, applied by TCRdb to the multiplex PCR reads, yields one record per CDR3 protein. The sample carries under 400,000 distinct CDR3 sequences, approximately 15% recorded once. CDR3 size: 13 residues. Between the trimmed V and J ends, which lost 1 base and 2 bases, there was a span of 5 bases. Specimen: blood. J is TRBJ1-2 and V is TRBV12-3 or TRBV12-4; D call uncertain. The sequence was collected from a woman aged 18-29 years with Graves' hyperthyroidism that later progressed to Graves' ophthalmopathy. The CDR3 DNA follows: TGTGCCAGCAGTTTAGAACCCAACTATGGCTACACCTTC. The encoded protein is CASSLEPNYGYTF.